This record looks at one TCR beta chain sequence and its context. Its cognate antigen is unknown. These data come from a study of beta chain features in type 1 diabetes. Study context: Cell yields, age and gender were similar between patients and healthy donors. Examined across all samples were about 99,000,000 sorted cells.

Study-level points and caveats: Short templates might get an advantage during PCR, and this would be equal in patients and controls. Among patients, naive, central memory and Treg TCRB repertoires appeared more similar than among healthy donors. Significant though moderate, a shortening of TCRB CDR3s appeared in all four CD4+ subsets of Type 1 diabetes patients.

Every isolated RNA sample was fully reverse transcribed, so sequencing captured expressed TCRB transcripts. The assay was immunoSEQ multiplex PCR, and TCRdb's table has in-frame clones only and misses some. The sample contains roughly 240,000 clones, 24% of which appear only once. With V trimmed by 1 base and J by 5 bases, 6 bases remained unmatched. The CDR3 consists of 15 residues. The germline V gene encodes CDR1 SGHNT and CDR2 YENEEA. The material sequenced was naive CD4+ T cells from blood. This TCR derives from a woman aged 30 to 39 with type 1 diabetes. The J gene is TRBJ2-5, the V gene TRBV11-3; TRBD1 matches 8 bases. The CDR3 loop reads CASSLVRGPQETQYF. DNA of the CDR3: TGTGCCAGCAGCTTAGTCAGGGGGCCCCAGGAGACCCAGTACTTC.